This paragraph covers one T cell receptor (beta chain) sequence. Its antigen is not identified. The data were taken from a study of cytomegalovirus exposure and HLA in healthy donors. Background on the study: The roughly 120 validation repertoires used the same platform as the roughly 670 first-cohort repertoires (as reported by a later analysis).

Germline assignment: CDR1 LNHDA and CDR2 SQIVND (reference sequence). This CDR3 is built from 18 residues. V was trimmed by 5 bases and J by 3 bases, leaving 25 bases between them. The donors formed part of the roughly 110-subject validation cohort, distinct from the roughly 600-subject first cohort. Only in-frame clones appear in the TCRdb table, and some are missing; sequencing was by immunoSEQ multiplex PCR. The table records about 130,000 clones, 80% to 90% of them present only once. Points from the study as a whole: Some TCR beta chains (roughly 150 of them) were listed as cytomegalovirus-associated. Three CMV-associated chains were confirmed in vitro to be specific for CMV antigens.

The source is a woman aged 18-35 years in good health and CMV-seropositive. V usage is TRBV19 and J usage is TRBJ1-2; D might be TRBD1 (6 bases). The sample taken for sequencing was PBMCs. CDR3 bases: TGTGCCAGTAGTCCCCAAAAAGGGGGTAAGGCTTTAGACTATGGCTACACCTTC. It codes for CASSPQKGGKALDYGYTF.